The T cell receptor beta chain under discussion was sequenced for a study of cytomegalovirus exposure and HLA in healthy donors. PCR amplification relied on 60 Vbeta primers (plus 13 Jbeta primers). Profiling relied on immunoSEQ multiplex PCR, and the TCRdb table lists in-frame clones only, not all of them. In the table there are roughly 190,000 clones, over 75% of which are singletons. Of note for this clone: Germline and junction disagree at one end, which may indicate a read error.

This CDR3 contains 15 residues. Germline V gene data show CDR1 as GTSNPN and CDR2 as SVGIG (reference sequence). This clonotype was sampled from a female donor in good health and CMV-seronegative. The J gene is TRBJ1-5, the V gene TRBV30, with TRBD1 matching 7 bases. The sample was PBMCs. Here the CDR3 reads CAWSRTGVGSQSQHF. CDR3 bases: TGTGCCTGGAGTAGAACAGGGGTTGGTAGTCAGTCCCAGCATTTT.